Detailed here is one T cell receptor (beta chain). As yet, its antigen is unknown. This CDR3 has 15 amino acids. J gave up 7 bases and V 8 bases, and 9 bases lay outside the gene matches. Germline assignment: CDR1 SEHNR and CDR2 FQNEAQ (reference sequence). These data belong to a study of T cell responses to AZD1222 COVID-19 vaccine. Second-dose groups at about 4 or about 12 weeks were pooled. Measured with immunoSEQ multiplex PCR; TCRdb has only the in-frame clones, and not every one. The sample has nearly 110,000 clones, 90% seen once; the top ten hold roughly 8%. The study's findings and limits: Females made up more of the donors, who were largely white British, and clonal diversity may have come out too low. Reports indicate that nearly half of spike-specific TCRs are directed at unmutated variant regions.

This TCR came from an adult who received the AZD1222 COVID-19 vaccine. This specimen was peripheral blood, taken 28 days after the second AZD1222 dose. This sequence joins TRBV7-9 and TRBJ1-6, with 9 bases identical to TRBD1. The CDR3 is CASSRTGTGNSPLHF. DNA of the CDR3: TGTGCCAGCTCCCGGACCGGGACAGGGAATTCACCCCTCCACTTT.